The 20 T cell receptor beta chains in this list originate from one sample, sequenced in a study of blood T cell repertoires in COVID-19. The data were produced by immunoSEQ multiplex PCR, yet TCRdb's version contains in-frame clones alone and is incomplete. The sample consists of 97,000 or so clones, about four fifths of them appearing once. Input material: peripheral blood. Receptor source: a man older than 75 with acute or convalescent COVID-19.

This clone has only a few counts. The chain links TRBV6-5 to TRBJ1-1; 7 nucleotides agree with TRBD1. Germline V lookup: CDR1 MNHEY, CDR2 SVGAGI. CDR3 length equals 15 residues. V shed 8 bases, J shed 10 bases, and the junction held 19 bases outside the gene matches. The CDR3 is CASGGRTVTSGGAFF. The CDR3 DNA reads TGTGCCAGCGGGGGTAGGACAGTCACTTCAGGGGGAGCTTTCTTT.

The chain carries TRBV5-1 and TRBJ1-1; the D gene is possibly TRBD1 (5 bases). V gave up 4 bases and J gave up 7 bases, with 8 bases separating them. CDR1 is SGHRS and CDR2 is YFSETQ in the germline V gene. The CDR3 spans 11 residues. CDR3 nucleotide sequence: TGCGCCAGCAGCCAGGGTAATGAAGCTTTCTTT. This encodes CASSQGNEAFF. The full variable domain, completed using reference TRBV5-1 and TRBJ1-1, is KAGVTQTPRYLIKTRGQQVTLSCSPISGHRSVSWYQQTPGQGLQFLFEYFSETQRNKGNFPGRFSGRQFSNSRSEMNVSTLELGDSALYLCASSQGNEAFFGQGTRLTVV.

The V gene is TRBV6-5, the J gene TRBJ1-3; 8 positions match TRBD1. Germline V gives CDR1 MNHEY, CDR2 SVGAGI. V was clipped by 0 bases and J by 2 bases; unmatched bases: 3. The CDR3 consists of 16 residues. The CDR3 loop is CASSYSGRGPGNTIYF. The DNA of the CDR3 is TGTGCCAGCAGTTACTCGGGCAGGGGGCCTGGAAACACCATATATTTT.

V is TRBV11-2 and J is TRBJ2-7, with 9 positions matching TRBD1. This CDR3 comprises 16 residues. Trimming at V came to 5 bases and at J to 2 bases, leaving 10 bases not matched to a gene. CDR1 and CDR2 (germline): SGHAT, FQNNGV. In DNA, the CDR3 is TGTGCCAGCAGCCCACTCCAAAGGACAGGGGCCTACGAGCAGTACTTC. This gives the protein CASSPLQRTGAYEQYF.

The chain couples TRBV10-2 to TRBJ2-2; D remains unclear. This CDR3 has 14 amino acids. Germline V gene lookup returns CDR1 WSHSY and CDR2 SAAADI. With 1 base removed from V and 4 bases from J, the gap between germline ends came to 7 bases. The CDR3 loop is CASSEYLSTGELFF. DNA of the CDR3: TGCGCCAGCAGTGAGTACCTAAGCACCGGGGAGCTGTTTTTT.

The V call is TRBV18, the J call TRBJ2-4, with a possible D match to TRBD2 (5 bases). The CDR3 consists of 15 residues. The V and J ends lost 3 bases and 6 bases respectively, with 15 bases between them. Germline V gene lookup returns CDR1 KGHSH and CDR2 LQKENI. The CDR3 nucleotides read TGTGCCAGCTCACCCTCTTCGGGGATAGGAAACATTCAGTACTTC. Protein: CASSPSSGIGNIQYF.

This clone was counted a few times. The chain uses TRBV28 and TRBJ2-6; 7 bases fit TRBD1. The V gene end was trimmed by 7 bases and the J gene end by 2 bases; junction bases not matched to a gene: 5. CDR1 MDHEN and CDR2 SYDVKM come from the germline V gene. This CDR3 has 15 amino acids. The CDR3 sequence is CASTLQGTGANVLTF. In nucleotides, the CDR3 is TGTGCCAGCACCCTACAGGGGACTGGGGCCAACGTCCTGACTTTC. The variable domain in full, completed from reference TRBV28 and TRBJ2-6, reads DVKVTQSSRYLVKRTGEKVFLECVQDMDHENMFWYRQDPGLGLRLIYFSYDVKMKEKGDIPEGYSVSREKKERFSLILESASTNQTSMYLCASTLQGTGANVLTFGAGSRLTVL.

The chain links TRBV6-5 to TRBJ1-1; 8 positions agree with TRBD1. CDR3 length: 14 residues. V lost 6 bases, J lost 2 bases, and 5 bases stayed unmatched. CDR1 MNHEY and CDR2 SVGAGI come from the germline V gene. Here the CDR3 reads CASRRTGTNTEAFF. CDR3 nucleotide sequence: TGTGCCAGCAGACGGACAGGGACCAACACTGAAGCTTTCTTT.

This sequence joins TRBV12-3 or TRBV12-4 and TRBJ2-4; D is perhaps TRBD2 (5 bases). The CDR3 spans 13 residues. Trimming took 3 bases from V and 9 from J, leaving 12 bases between them. The CDR3 DNA reads TGTGCCAGCAGTTTGAGGGAAGGGCGCATTCAGTACTTC. This translates into CASSLREGRIQYF.

V is TRBV2 and J is TRBJ2-7; 11 bases are a match to TRBD2. CDR1 SNHLY and CDR2 FYNNEI come from the germline V gene. The CDR3 contains 14 residues. With 5 bases clipped from V and 2 bases from J, the junction kept 2 bases outside the gene matches. The DNA of the CDR3 is TGTGCCAGCAGTAGGGGACTAGCGGCCTACGAGCAGTACTTC. Translating it yields CASSRGLAAYEQYF.

The chain uses TRBV7-8 and TRBJ1-1, with D unresolved. The CDR3 sequence is 14 residues long. Germline V gives CDR1 SGHVS, CDR2 FQNEAQ. Deletions cut 4 bases from V and 3 bases from J, with 12 bases between. This chain's CDR3 is CASSSGQTYTEAFF. The CDR3 DNA is TGTGCCAGCAGCTCAGGCCAAACTTACACTGAAGCTTTCTTT.

This clone turned up a few times. This rearrangement joins TRBV28 to TRBJ1-5; 7 nucleotides match TRBD1. The trim removed 8 bases at V and 2 bases at J, leaving 15 bases unmatched. The CDR3 has 17 amino acids. CDR1 is MDHEN, CDR2 SYDVKM, per germline. CDR3 residues: CASQNPYTGEGNQPQHF. The DNA of the CDR3 is TGTGCCAGCCAAAACCCCTACACAGGGGAGGGCAATCAGCCCCAGCATTTT.

This rearrangement joins TRBV28 to TRBJ2-3; 13 bases fit TRBD2. The V gene end was trimmed by 6 bases and the J gene end by 0 bases; junction bases not matched to a gene: 0. The CDR3 spans 15 residues. Germline loops: CDR1 MDHEN, CDR2 SYDVKM. The chain's CDR3 is CASRGLAGSTDTQYF. The DNA of the CDR3 is TGTGCCAGCAGGGGACTAGCGGGGAGCACAGATACGCAGTATTTT.

The chain uses TRBV14 and TRBJ1-1, with D uncertain. Germline V gives CDR1 SGHDN, CDR2 FVKESK. This CDR3 region has 15 residues. V lost 4 bases, J lost 0 bases, and 12 bases lay in between. The CDR3: CASSPLGGMNTEAFF. The CDR3 region has the DNA TGTGCCAGCAGCCCTCTGGGAGGGATGAACACTGAAGCTTTCTTT.

The chain has TRBV5-5 and TRBJ2-1; TRBD1 agrees at 8 bases. The CDR3 has 14 residues. J was trimmed by 7 bases and V by 4 bases; bases with no gene match: 7. Germline-derived CDR1 and CDR2 are SGHKS and YYEKEE (reference sequence). The CDR3 DNA reads as TGTGCCAGCAGCCCCGGGACAGGTGGGAATGAGCAGTTCTTC. Its translation: CASSPGTGGNEQFF.

The V call is TRBV12-3 or TRBV12-4, the J call TRBJ1-2; D is possibly TRBD1 (5 bases). The CDR3 is 12 residues long. The ends were cut back, 7 bases at V and 5 bases at J, with 11 bases in the middle. Here the CDR3 reads CASNRGTYGYTF. CDR3 nucleotide sequence: TGTGCCAGCAATCGGGGGACGTATGGCTACACCTTC.

A single count supports this clone. The rearrangement links TRBV28 to TRBJ2-5, with TRBD1 matching over 9 bases. The V gene's germline CDR1 is MDHEN and CDR2 SYDVKM. The CDR3 length is 15 residues. The ends lost 5 bases at V and 5 bases at J; junction bases unmatched: 9. The CDR3 reads CASSNRDRAGETQYF. In DNA, the CDR3 is TGTGCCAGCAGTAACCGGGACAGGGCAGGGGAGACCCAGTACTTC. The whole variable domain, remainder taken from reference TRBV28 and TRBJ2-5, is DVKVTQSSRYLVKRTGEKVFLECVQDMDHENMFWYRQDPGLGLRLIYFSYDVKMKEKGDIPEGYSVSREKKERFSLILESASTNQTSMYLCASSNRDRAGETQYFGPGTRLLVL.

The genes are TRBV28 and TRBJ2-3; possibly TRBD1 for D (5 bases). The CDR3 has 16 residues. V shed 2 bases and J shed 2 bases, with 14 bases lying between them. The V gene's germline CDR1 is MDHEN and CDR2 SYDVKM. CDR3: CASSLDIRGFTDTQYF. The CDR3, as DNA: TGTGCCAGCAGTTTAGATATAAGGGGATTCACAGATACGCAGTATTTT.

V gene TRBV28 combines with J gene TRBJ1-3, with a weak D call TRBD1 (6 bases). The CDR3 totals 15 residues. Per germline, CDR1 MDHEN and CDR2 SYDVKM. Deletions cut 5 bases from V and 1 base from J, with 12 bases between. The CDR3 nucleotides read TGTGCCAGCAGTCCTAGGACAGTTTCTGGAAACACCATATATTTT. The encoded protein is CASSPRTVSGNTIYF. Full variable domain (outside the CDR3, taken from reference TRBV28 and TRBJ1-3): DVKVTQSSRYLVKRTGEKVFLECVQDMDHENMFWYRQDPGLGLRLIYFSYDVKMKEKGDIPEGYSVSREKKERFSLILESASTNQTSMYLCASSPRTVSGNTIYFGEGSWLTVV.

This chain joins TRBV3-1 (or the pseudogene TRBV3-2) and TRBJ2-5; perhaps TRBD1 as D (6 bases). CDR1 is LGHDT and CDR2 is YNNKEL in the germline V gene (reference sequence). CDR3 length: 13 residues. Trimming stripped 4 bases from V and 1 base from J, with 7 bases between. The CDR3 protein is CASSRTAQETQYF. CDR3 in DNA: TGTGCCAGCAGCCGGACAGCCCAAGAGACCCAGTACTTC.